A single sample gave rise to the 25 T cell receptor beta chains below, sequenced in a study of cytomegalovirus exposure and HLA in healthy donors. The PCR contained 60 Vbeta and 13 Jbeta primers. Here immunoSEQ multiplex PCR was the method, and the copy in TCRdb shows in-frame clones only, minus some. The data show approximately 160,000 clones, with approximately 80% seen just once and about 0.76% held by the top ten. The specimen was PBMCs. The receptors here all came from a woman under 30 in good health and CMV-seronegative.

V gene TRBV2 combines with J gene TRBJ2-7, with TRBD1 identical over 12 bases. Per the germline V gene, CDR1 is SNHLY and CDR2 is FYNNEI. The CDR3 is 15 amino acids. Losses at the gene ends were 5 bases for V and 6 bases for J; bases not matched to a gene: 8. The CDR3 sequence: CASSQTGTGGAEQYF. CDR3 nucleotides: TGTGCCAGCAGTCAAACCGGGACAGGGGGCGCCGAGCAGTACTTC.

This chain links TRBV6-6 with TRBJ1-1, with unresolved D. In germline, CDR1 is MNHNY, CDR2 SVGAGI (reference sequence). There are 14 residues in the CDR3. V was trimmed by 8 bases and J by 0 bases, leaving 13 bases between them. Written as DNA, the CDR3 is TGTGCCAGCCGTGAGGGCTTTATGAACACTGAAGCTTTCTTT. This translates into CASREGFMNTEAFF.

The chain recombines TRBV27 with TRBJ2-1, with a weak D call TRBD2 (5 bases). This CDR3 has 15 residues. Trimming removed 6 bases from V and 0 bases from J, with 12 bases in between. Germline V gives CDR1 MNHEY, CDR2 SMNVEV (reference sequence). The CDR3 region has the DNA TGTGCCAGCAGACCGGACTGGAGCTCCTACAATGAGCAGTTCTTC. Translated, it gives CASRPDWSSYNEQFF.

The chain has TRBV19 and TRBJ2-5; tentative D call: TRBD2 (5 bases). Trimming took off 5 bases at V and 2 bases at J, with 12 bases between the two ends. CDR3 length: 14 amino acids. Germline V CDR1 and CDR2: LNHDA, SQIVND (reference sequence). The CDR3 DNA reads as TGTGCCAGTAGTGGAGGACTGATACAAGAGACCCAGTACTTC. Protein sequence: CASSGGLIQETQYF.

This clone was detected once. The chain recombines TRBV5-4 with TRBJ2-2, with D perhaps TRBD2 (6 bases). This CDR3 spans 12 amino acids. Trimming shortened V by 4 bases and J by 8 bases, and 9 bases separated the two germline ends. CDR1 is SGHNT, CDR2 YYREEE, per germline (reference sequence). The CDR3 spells CASSVTSGELFF. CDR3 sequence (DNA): TGTGCCAGCAGCGTGACTAGTGGGGAGCTGTTTTTT.

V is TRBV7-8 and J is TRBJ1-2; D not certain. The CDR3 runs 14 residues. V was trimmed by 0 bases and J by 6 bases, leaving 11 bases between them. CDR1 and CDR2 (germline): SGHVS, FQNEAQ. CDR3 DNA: TGTGCCAGCAGCTTAGCGAGAACCCGCGATGGCTACACCTTC. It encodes CASSLARTRDGYTF.

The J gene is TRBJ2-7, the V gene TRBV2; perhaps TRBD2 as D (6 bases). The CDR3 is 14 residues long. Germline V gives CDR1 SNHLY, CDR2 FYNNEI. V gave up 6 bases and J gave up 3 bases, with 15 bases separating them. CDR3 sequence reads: CASREGQLIYEQYF. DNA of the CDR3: TGTGCCAGCAGGGAGGGGCAGCTTATCTACGAGCAGTACTTC.

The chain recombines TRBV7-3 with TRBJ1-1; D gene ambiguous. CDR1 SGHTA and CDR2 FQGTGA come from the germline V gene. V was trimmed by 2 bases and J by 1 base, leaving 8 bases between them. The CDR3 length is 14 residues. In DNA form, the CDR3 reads TGTGCCAGCAGCTTACGGGGTGAGAACACTGAAGCTTTCTTT. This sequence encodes CASSLRGENTEAFF.

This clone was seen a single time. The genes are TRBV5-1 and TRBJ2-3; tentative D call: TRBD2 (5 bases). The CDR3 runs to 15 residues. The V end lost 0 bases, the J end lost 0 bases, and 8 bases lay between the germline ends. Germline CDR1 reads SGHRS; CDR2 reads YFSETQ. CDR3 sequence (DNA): TGCGCCAGCAGCTTGGATCTAGCCAGCACAGATACGCAGTATTTT. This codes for CASSLDLASTDTQYF. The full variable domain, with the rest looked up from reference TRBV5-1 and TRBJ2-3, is KAGVTQTPRYLIKTRGQQVTLSCSPISGHRSVSWYQQTPGQGLQFLFEYFSETQRNKGNFPGRFSGRQFSNSRSEMNVSTLELGDSALYLCASSLDLASTDTQYFGPGTRLTVL.

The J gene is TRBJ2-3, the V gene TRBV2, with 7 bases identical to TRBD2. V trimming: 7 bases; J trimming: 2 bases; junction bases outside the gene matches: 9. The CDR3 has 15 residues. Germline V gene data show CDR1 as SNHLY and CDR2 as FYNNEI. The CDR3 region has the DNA TGTGCCAGCAAAAAGCGGGAAAAGAACACAGATACGCAGTATTTT. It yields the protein CASKKREKNTDTQYF.

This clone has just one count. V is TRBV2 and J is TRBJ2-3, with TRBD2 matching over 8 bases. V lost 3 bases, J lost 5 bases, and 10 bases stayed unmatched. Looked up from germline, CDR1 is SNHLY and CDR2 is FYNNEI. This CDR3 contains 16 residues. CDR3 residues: CASSDGTGGHRDTQYF. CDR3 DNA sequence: TGTGCCAGCAGTGATGGTACGGGAGGGCATCGAGATACGCAGTATTTT.

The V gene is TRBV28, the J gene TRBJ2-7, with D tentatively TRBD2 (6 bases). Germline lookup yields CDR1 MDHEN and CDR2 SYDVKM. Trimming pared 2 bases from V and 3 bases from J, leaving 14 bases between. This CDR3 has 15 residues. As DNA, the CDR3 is TGTGCCAGCAGTTTAGTGGGGGGAGACGGCTACGAGCAGTACTTC. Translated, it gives CASSLVGGDGYEQYF.

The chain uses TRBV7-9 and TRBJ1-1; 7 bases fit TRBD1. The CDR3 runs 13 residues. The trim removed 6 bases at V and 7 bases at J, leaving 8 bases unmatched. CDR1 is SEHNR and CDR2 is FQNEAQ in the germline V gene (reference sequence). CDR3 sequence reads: CASRQAGGFEAFF. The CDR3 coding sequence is TGTGCCAGCAGGCAGGCAGGGGGGTTTGAAGCTTTCTTT.

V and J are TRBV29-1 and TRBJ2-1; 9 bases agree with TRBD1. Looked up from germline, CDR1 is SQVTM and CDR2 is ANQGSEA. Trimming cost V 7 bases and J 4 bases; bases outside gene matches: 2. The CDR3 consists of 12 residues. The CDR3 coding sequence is TGCAGCGCTGGGACAGGGTACAATGAGCAGTTCTTC. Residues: CSAGTGYNEQFF.

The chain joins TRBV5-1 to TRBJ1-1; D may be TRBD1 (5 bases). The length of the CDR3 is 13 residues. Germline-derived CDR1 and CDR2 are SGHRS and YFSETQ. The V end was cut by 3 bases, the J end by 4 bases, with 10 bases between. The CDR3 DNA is TGCGCCAGCAGCTGGCAGCAGGGCACTGAAGCTTTCTTT. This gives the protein CASSWQQGTEAFF.

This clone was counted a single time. CDR3 DNA sequence: TGTGCCAGCAGCTTCAGTTGGGGCAGGGGGAATTCACCCCTCCACTTT. Translated, it gives CASSFSWGRGNSPLHF. The chain uses TRBV5-6 and TRBJ1-6, with 7 bases fitting TRBD1. The CDR3 is made up of 16 amino acids. Germline V gene sequence: CDR1 SGHDT, CDR2 YYEEEE. Unmatched junction bases numbered 9, after V lost 2 bases and J lost 7 bases.

The CDR3 here is CASSHPYRGDTQYF. CDR3 DNA sequence: TGCGCCAGCAGCCACCCCTACAGGGGGGATACGCAGTATTTT. The chain recombines TRBV4-1 with TRBJ2-3; 8 positions agree with TRBD1. Trimming took 3 bases from V and 6 from J; bases not matched to a gene: 5. This CDR3 contains 14 residues. Germline CDR1 MGHRA, CDR2 YSYEKL.

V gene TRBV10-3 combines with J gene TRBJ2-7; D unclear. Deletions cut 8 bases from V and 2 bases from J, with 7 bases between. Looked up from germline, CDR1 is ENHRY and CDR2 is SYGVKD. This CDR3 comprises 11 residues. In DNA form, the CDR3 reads TGTGCCATCGGTCAGACCTACGAGCAGTACTTC. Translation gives CAIGQTYEQYF.

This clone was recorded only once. This CDR3 reads CASSYKGGVLFEQYF. Here the CDR3 DNA reads TGTGCCAGCAGTTACAAGGGAGGGGTTCTCTTCGAGCAGTACTTC. V is TRBV6-5 and J is TRBJ2-7, with TRBD2 identical over 7 bases. The V gene's germline CDR1 is MNHEY and CDR2 SVGAGI. The CDR3 sequence is 15 residues long. V was pared by 2 bases and J by 6 bases, with 10 bases of the junction left unmatched.

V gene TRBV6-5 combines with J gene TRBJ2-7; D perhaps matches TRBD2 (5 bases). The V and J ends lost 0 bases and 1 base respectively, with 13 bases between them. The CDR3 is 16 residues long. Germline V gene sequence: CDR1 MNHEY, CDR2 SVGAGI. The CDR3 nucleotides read TGTGCCAGCAGTTACTCGAACGGGGAAAGGTCCTACGAGCAGTACTTC. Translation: CASSYSNGERSYEQYF.

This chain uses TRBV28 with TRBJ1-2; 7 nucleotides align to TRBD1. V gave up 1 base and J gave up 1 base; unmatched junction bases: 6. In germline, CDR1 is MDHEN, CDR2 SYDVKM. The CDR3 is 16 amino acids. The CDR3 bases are TGTGCCAGCAGTTTATTAGGCGGGACAGATAACTATGGCTACACCTTC. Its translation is CASSLLGGTDNYGYTF.

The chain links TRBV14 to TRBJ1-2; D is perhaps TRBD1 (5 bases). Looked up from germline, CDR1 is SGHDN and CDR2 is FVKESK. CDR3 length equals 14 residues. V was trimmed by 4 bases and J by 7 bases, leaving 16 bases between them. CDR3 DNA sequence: TGTGCCAGCAGCCCCGGACGGGGGGTTATTGGCTACACCTTC. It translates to CASSPGRGVIGYTF.

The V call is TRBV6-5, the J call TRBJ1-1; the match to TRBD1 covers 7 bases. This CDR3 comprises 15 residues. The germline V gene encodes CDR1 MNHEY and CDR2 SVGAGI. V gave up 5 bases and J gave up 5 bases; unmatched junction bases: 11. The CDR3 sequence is CASSTPGQVRTEAFF. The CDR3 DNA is TGTGCCAGCAGTACTCCCGGACAGGTGAGAACTGAAGCTTTCTTT.

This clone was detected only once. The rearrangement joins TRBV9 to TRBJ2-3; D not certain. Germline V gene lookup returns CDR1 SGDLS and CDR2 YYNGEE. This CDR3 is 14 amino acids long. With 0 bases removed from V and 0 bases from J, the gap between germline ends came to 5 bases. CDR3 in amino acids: CASSVGLSTDTQYF. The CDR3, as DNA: TGTGCCAGCAGCGTAGGACTGAGCACAGATACGCAGTATTTT.

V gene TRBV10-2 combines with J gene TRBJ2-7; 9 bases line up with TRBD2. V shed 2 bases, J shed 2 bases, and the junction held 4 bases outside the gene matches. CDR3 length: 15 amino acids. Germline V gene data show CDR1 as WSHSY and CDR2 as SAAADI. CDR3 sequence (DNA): TGCGCCAGCAGTGAGCTAGCGGGACGAACCTACGAGCAGTACTTC. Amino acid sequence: CASSELAGRTYEQYF.